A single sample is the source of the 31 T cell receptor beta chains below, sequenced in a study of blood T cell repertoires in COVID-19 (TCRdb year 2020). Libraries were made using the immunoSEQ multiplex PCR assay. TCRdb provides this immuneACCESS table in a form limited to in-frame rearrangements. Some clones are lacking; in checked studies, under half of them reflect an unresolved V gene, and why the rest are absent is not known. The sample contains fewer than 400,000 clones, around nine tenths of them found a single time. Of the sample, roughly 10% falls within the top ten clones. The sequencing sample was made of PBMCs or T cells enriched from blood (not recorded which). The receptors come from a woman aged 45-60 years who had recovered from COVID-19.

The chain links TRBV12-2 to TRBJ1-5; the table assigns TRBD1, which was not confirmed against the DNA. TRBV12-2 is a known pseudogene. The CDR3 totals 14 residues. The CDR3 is CASRLGAGIQPQHF. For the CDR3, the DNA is TGTGCAAGTCGCTTAGGCGCAGGGATTCAGCCCCAGCATTTT.

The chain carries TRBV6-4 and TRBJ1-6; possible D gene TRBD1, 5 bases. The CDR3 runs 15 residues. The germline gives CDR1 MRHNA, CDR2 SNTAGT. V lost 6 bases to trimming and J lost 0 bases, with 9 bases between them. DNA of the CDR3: TGTGCCAGCAGACAGGAGAGCTCCTATAATTCACCCCTCCACTTT. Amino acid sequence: CASRQESSYNSPLHF.

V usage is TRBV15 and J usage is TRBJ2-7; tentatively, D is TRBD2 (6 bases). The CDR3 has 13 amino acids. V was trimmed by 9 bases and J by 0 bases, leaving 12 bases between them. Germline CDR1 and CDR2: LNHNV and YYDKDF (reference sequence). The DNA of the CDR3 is TGTGCCACTAAGGACGGGAGCTCCTACGAGCAGTACTTC. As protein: CATKDGSSYEQYF.

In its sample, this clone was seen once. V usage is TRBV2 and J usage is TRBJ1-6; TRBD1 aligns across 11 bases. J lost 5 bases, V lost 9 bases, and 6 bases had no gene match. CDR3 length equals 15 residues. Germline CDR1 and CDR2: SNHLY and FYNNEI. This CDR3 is CARGQGAKNNSPLHF. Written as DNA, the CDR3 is TGTGCCAGAGGACAGGGGGCGAAGAATAATTCACCCCTCCACTTT.

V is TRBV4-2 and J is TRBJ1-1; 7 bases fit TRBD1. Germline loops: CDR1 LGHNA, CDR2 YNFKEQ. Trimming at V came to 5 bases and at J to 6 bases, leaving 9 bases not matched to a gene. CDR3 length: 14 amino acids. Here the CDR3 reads CASSVRTGGPEAFF. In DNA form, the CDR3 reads TGTGCCAGCAGCGTAAGGACAGGCGGGCCTGAAGCTTTCTTT.

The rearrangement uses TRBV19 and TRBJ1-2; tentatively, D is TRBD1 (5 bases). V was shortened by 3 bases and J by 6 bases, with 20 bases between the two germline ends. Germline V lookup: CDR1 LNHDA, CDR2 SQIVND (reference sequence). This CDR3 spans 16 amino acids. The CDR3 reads CASSIWGGQIPDGYTF. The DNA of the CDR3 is TGTGCCAGTAGTATTTGGGGCGGACAAATCCCGGATGGCTACACCTTC.

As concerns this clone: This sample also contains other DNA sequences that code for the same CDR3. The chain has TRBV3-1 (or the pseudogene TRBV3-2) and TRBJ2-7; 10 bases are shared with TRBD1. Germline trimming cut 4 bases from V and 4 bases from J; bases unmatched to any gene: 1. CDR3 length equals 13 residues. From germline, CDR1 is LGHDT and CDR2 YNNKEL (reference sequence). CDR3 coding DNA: TGTGCCAGCAGCCGGGACAGGGGATACGAGCAGTACTTC. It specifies CASSRDRGYEQYF.

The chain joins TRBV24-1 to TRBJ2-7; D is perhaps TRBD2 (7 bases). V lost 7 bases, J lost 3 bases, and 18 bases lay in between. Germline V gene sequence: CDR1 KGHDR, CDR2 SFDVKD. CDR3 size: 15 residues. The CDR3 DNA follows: TGTGCCACCAGACCTAGGGAGGGGGTACTCTACGAGCAGTACTTC. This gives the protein CATRPREGVLYEQYF.

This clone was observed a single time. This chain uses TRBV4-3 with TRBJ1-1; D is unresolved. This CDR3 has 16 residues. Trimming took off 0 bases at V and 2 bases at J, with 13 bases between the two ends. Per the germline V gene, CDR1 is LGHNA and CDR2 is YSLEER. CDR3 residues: CASSQDRRRNNTEAFF. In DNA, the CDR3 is TGCGCCAGCAGCCAAGATCGAAGGCGGAACAACACTGAAGCTTTCTTT.

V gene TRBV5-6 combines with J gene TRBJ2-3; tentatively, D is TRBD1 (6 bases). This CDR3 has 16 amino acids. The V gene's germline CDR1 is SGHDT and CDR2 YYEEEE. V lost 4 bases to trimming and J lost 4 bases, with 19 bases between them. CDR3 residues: CASSLTTGYGADTQYF. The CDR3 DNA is TGTGCCAGCAGCCTTACCACAGGGTACGGCGCAGATACGCAGTATTTT.

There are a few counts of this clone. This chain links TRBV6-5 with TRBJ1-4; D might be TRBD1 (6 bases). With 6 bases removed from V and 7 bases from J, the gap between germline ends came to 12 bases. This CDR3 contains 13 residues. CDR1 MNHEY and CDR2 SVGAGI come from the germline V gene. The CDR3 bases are TGTGCCAGCAGCGGGACATGGGGTGAAAAACTGTTTTTT. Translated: CASSGTWGEKLFF.

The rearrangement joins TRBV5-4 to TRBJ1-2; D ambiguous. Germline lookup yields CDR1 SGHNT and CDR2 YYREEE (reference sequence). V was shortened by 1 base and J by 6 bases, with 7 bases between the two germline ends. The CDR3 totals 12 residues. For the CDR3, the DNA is TGTGCCAGCAGCTTGATCGAGCATGGCTACACCTTC. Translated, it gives CASSLIEHGYTF.

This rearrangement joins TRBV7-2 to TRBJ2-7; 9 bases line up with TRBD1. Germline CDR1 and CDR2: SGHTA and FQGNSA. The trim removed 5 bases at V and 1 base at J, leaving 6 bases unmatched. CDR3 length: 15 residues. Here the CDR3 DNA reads TGTGCCAGCAGCCCGAGAGGACAGGGGTCCTACGAGCAGTACTTC. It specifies CASSPRGQGSYEQYF.

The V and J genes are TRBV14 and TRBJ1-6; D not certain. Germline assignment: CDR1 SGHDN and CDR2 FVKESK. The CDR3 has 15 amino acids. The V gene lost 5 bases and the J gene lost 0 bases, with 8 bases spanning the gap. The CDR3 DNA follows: TGTGCCAGCAGCGCCGGGAGCTCCTATAATTCACCCCTCCACTTT. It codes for CASSAGSSYNSPLHF.

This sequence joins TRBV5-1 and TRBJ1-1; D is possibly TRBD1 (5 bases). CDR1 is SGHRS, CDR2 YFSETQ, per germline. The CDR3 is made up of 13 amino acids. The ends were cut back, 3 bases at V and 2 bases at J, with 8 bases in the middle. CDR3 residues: CASSSRVNTEAFF. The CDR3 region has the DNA TGCGCCAGCAGCTCCAGGGTTAACACTGAAGCTTTCTTT.

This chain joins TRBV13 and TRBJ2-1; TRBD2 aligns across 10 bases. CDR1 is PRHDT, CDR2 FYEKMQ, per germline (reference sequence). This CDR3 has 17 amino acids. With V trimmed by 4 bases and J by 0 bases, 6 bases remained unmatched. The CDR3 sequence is CASSYHGLAASYNEQFF. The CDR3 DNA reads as TGTGCCAGCAGCTACCACGGACTAGCGGCCTCCTACAATGAGCAGTTCTTC.

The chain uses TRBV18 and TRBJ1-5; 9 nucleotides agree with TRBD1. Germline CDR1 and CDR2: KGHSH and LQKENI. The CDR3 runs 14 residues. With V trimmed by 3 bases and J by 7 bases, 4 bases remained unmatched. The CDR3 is CASSPTGGEQPQHF. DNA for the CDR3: TGTGCCAGCTCACCGACAGGGGGGGAGCAGCCCCAGCATTTT. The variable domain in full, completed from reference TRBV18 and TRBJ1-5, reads NAGVMQNPRHLVRRRGQEARLRCSPMKGHSHVYWYRQLPEEGLKFMVYLQKENIIDESGMPKERFSAEFPKEGPSILRIQQVVRGDSAAYFCASSPTGGEQPQHFGDGTRLSIL.

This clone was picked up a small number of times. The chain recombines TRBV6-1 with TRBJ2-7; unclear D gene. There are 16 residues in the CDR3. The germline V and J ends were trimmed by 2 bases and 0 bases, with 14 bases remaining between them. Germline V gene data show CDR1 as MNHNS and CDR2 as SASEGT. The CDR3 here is CASSELAEVPSYEQYF. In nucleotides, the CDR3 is TGTGCCAGCAGTGAATTGGCCGAGGTTCCCTCCTACGAGCAGTACTTC.

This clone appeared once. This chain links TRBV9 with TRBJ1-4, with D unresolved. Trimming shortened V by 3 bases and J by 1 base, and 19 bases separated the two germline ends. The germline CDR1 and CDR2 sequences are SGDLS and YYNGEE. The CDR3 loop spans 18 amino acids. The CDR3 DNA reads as TGTGCCAGCAGCGAAGGGCGGAGGAGCGTTAGAACTAATGAAAAACTGTTTTTT. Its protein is CASSEGRRSVRTNEKLFF.

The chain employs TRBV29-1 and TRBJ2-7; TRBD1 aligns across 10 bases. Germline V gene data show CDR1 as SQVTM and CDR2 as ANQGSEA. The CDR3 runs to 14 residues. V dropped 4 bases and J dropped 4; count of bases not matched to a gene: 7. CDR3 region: CSVVLGDRGYEQYF. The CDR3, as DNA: TGCAGCGTTGTTCTTGGGGACAGGGGATACGAGCAGTACTTC.

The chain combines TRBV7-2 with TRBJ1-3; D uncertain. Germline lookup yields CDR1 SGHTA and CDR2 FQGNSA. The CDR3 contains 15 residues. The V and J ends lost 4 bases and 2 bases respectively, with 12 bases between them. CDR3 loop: CASSSGLLPGNTIYF. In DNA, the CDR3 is TGTGCCAGCAGCTCCGGACTACTACCTGGAAACACCATATATTTT. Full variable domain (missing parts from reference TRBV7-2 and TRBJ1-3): GAGVSQSPSNKVTEKGKDVELRCDPISGHTALYWYRQSLGQGLEFLIYFQGNSAPDKSGLPSDRFSAERTGGSVSTLTIQRTQQEDSAVYLCASSSGLLPGNTIYFGEGSWLTVV.

This CDR3 is CASSQGARGGLETQYF. The DNA for the CDR3 is TGTGCCAGCAGCCAAGGTGCGCGGGGCGGCTTGGAGACCCAGTACTTC. The chain links TRBV3-1 (or the pseudogene TRBV3-2) to TRBJ2-5; TRBD2 is a possible D gene (6 bases). V lost 1 base, J lost 5 bases, and 17 bases lay in between. Germline V gene data show CDR1 as LGHDT and CDR2 as YNNKEL (reference sequence). This CDR3 has 16 residues.

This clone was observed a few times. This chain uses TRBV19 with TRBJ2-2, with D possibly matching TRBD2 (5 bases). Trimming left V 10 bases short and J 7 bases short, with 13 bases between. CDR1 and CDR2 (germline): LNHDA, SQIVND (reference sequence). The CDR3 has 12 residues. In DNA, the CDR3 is TGTGCCACCCGCTCGGGAAGCGGGGAGCTGTTTTTT. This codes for CATRSGSGELFF.

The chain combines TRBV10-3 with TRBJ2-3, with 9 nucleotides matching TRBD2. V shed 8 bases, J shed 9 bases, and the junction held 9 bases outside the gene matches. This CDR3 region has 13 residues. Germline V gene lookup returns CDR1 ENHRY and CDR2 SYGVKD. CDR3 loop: CAILGRTSDTQYF. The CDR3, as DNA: TGTGCCATCCTGGGTAGGACTAGCGACACGCAGTATTTT.

For the CDR3, the DNA is TGTGCCAGCGGACTTGCGAACACTGAAGCTTTCTTT. As protein: CASGLANTEAFF. The chain recombines TRBV27 with TRBJ1-1; unclear D gene. The V gene lost 8 bases and the J gene lost 1 base, with 8 bases spanning the gap. The CDR3 totals 12 residues. The germline gives CDR1 MNHEY, CDR2 SMNVEV (reference sequence).

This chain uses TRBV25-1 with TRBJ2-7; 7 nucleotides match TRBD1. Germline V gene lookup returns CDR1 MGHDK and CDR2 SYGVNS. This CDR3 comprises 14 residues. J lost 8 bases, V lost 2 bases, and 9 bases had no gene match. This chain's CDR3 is CASSETGAAGQQYF. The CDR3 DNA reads TGTGCCAGCAGTGAAACAGGGGCCGCAGGGCAGCAGTACTTC.

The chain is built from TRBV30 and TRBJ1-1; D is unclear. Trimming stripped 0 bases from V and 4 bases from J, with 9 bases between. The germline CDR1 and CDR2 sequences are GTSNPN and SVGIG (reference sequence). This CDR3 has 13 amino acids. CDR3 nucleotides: TGTGCCTGGAGTGTGGAGCGTGGCACTGAAGCTTTCTTT. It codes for CAWSVERGTEAFF. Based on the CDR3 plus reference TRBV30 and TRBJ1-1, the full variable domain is SQTIHQWPATLVQPVGSPLSLECTVEGTSNPNLYWYRQAAGRGLQLLFYSVGIGQISSEVPQNLSASRPQDRQFILSSKKLLLSDSGFYLCAWSVERGTEAFFGQGTRLTVV.

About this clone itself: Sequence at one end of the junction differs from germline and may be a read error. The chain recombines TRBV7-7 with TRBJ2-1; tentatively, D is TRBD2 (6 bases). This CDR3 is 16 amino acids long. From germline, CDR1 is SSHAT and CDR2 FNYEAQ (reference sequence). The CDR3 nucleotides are TGTGCTAGCAGCTTAGCGCGGGGTAGGCCCTACAATGAGCAGTTCTTC. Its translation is CASSLARGRPYNEQFF.

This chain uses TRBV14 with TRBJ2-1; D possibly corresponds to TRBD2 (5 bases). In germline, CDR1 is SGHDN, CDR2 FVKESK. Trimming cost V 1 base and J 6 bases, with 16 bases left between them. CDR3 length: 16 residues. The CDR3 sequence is CASSQGQEGLLNEQFF. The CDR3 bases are TGTGCCAGCAGCCAAGGTCAAGAGGGCCTCCTCAATGAGCAGTTCTTC. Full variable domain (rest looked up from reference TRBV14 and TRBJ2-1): EAGVTQFPSHSVIEKGQTVTLRCDPISGHDNLYWYRRVMGKEIKFLLHFVKESKQDESGMPNNRFLAERTGGTYSTLKVQPAELEDSGVYFCASSQGQEGLLNEQFFGPGTRLTVL.

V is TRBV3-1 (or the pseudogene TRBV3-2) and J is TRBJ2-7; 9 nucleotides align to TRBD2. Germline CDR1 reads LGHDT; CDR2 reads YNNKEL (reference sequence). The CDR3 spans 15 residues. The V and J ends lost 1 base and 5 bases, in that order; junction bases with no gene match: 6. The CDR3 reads CASSQGAGGPDEQYF. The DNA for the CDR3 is TGTGCCAGCAGCCAAGGTGCGGGGGGGCCTGACGAGCAGTACTTC.

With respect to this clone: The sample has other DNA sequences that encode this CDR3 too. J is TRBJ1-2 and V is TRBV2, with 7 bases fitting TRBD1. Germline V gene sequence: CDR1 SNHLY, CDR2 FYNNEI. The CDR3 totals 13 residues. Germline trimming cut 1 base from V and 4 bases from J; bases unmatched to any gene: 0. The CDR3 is CASSEGQGYGYTF. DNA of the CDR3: TGTGCCAGCAGTGAAGGACAGGGCTATGGCTACACCTTC. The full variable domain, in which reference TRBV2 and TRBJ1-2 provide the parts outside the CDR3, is EPEVTQTPSHQVTQMGQEVILRCVPISNHLYFYWYRQILGQKVEFLVSFYNNEISEKSEIFDDQFSVERPDGSNFTLKIRSTKLEDSAMYFCASSEGQGYGYTFGSGTRLTVV.